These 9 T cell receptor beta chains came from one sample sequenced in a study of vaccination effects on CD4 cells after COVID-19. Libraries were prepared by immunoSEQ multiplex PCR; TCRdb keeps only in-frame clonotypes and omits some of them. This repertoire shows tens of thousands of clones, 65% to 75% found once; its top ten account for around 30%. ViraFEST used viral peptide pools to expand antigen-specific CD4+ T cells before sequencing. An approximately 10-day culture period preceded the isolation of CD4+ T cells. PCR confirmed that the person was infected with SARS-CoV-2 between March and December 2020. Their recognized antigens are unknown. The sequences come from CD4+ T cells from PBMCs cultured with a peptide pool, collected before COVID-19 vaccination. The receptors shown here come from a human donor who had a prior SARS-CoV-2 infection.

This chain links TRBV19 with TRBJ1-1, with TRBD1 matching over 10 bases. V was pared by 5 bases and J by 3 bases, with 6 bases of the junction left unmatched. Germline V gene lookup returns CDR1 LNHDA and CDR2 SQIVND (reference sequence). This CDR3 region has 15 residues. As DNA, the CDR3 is TGTGCCAGTAGTCCGAGACAGGGGGCATACACTGAAGCTTTCTTT. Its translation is CASSPRQGAYTEAFF.

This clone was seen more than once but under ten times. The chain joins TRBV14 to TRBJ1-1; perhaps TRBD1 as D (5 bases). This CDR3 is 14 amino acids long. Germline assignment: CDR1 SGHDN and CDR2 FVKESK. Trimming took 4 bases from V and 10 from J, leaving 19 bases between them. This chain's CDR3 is CASSPPGLWFPAFF. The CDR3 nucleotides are TGTGCCAGCAGCCCGCCGGGGCTCTGGTTTCCAGCTTTCTTT. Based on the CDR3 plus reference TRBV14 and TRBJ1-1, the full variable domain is EAGVTQFPSHSVIEKGQTVTLRCDPISGHDNLYWYRRVMGKEIKFLLHFVKESKQDESGMPNNRFLAERTGGTYSTLKVQPAELEDSGVYFCASSPPGLWFPAFFGQGTRLTVV.

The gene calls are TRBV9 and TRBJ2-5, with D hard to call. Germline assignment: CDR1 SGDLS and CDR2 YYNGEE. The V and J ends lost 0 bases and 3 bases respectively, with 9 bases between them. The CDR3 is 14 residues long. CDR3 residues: CASSVGGPKETQYF. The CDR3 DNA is TGTGCCAGCAGCGTAGGGGGTCCCAAAGAGACCCAGTACTTC.

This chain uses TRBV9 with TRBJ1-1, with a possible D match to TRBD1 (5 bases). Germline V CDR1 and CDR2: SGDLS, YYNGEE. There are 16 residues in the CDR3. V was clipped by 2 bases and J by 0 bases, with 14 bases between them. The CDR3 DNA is TGTGCCAGCAGCGTTGGACTGGGACTAATGAACACTGAAGCTTTCTTT. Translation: CASSVGLGLMNTEAFF.

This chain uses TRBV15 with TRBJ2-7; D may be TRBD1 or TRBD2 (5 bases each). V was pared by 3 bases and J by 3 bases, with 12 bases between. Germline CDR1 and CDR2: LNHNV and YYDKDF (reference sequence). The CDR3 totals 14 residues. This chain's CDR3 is CATSRPGRLYEQYF. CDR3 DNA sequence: TGTGCCACCAGCAGGCCGGGACGGCTCTACGAGCAGTACTTC.

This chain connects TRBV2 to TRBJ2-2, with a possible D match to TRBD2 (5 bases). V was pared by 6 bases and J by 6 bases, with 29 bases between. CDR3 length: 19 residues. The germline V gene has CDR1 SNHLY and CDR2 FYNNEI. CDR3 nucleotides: TGTGCCAGCAGGACTCAAGTCCCCTCACTAGTCGCGGGTGCCGGGGAGCTGTTTTTT. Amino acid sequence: CASRTQVPSLVAGAGELFF.

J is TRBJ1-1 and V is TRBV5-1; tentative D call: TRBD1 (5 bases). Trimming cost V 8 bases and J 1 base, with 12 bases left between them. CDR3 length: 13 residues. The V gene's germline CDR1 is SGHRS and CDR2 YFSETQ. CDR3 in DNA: TGCGCCAGTTCGGACACACCGAACACTGAAGCTTTCTTT. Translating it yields CASSDTPNTEAFF.

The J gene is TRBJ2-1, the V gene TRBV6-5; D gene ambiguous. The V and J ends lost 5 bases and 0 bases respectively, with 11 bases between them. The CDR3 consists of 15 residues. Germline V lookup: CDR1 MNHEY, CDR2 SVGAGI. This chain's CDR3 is CASSLTLGSYNEQFF. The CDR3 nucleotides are TGTGCCAGCAGTCTGACTTTGGGCTCCTACAATGAGCAGTTCTTC.

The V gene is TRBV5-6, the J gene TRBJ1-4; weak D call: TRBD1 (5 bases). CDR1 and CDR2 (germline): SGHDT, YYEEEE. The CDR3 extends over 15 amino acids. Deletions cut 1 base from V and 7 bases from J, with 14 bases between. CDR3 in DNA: TGTGCCAGCAGCTTGCCGGGGGAAGGTGGTGAAAAACTGTTTTTT. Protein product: CASSLPGEGGEKLFF.